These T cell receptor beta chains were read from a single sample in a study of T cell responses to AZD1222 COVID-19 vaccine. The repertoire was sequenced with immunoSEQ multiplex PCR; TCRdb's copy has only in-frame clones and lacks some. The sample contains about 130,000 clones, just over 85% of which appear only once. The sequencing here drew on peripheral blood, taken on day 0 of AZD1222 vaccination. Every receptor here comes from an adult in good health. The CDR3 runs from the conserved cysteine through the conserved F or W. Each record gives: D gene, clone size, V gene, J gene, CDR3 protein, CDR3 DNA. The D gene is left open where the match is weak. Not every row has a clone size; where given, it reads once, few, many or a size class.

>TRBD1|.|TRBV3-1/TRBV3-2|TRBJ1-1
CASGTGTGVFMNTEAFF
TGTGCCAGCGGTACCGGGACAGGGGTTTTTATGAACACTGAAGCTTTCTTT
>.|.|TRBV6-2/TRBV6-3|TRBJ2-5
CASSYLARGYAETQYF
TGTGCCAGCAGTTACCTTGCCAGGGGCTATGCAGAGACCCAGTACTTC
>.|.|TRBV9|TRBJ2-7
CASSAPVKVGRHEQYF
TGTGCCAGCAGCGCACCCGTTAAGGTTGGTCGCCACGAGCAGTACTTC
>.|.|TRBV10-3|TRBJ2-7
CATTGTYEQYF
TGTGCCACGACAGGAACCTACGAGCAGTACTTC
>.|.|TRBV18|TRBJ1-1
CASSPPNSMNTEAFF
TGTGCCAGCTCACCACCGAACAGCATGAACACTGAAGCTTTCTTT
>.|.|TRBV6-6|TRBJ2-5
CASSYLLQETQYF
TGTGCCAGCAGTTACTTGCTTCAAGAGACCCAGTACTTC
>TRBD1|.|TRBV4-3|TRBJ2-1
CASSQVGNRGTEQFF
TGCGCCAGCAGCCAAGTTGGGAACAGGGGGACTGAGCAGTTCTTC
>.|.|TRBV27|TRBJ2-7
CASSLSGGYEQYF
TGTGCCAGCAGTTTATCTGGGGGTTACGAGCAGTACTTC
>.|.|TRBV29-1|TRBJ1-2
CSVAKTDGINYGYTF
TGCAGCGTTGCCAAAACAGACGGCATCAACTATGGCTACACCTTC
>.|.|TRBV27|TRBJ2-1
CASNFRPGTYNEQFF
TGTGCCAGCAACTTCCGCCCGGGTACTTACAATGAGCAGTTCTTC
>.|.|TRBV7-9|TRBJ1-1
CASSRGSTEAFF
TGTGCCAGCAGCCGGGGGAGCACTGAAGCTTTCTTT
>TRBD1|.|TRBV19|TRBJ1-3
CASTMSTGYGNTIYF
TGTGCCAGTACGATGTCGACAGGGTATGGAAACACCATATATTTT
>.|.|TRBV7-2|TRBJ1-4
CASSPRGTNEKLFF
TGTGCCAGCAGCCCCAGGGGAACTAATGAAAAACTGTTTTTT
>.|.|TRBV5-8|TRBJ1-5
CASSPLRAGEQPQHF
TGTGCCAGCAGCCCCCTCAGGGCGGGGGAGCAGCCCCAGCATTTT
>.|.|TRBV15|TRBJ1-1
CATSRDPGVTEAFF
TGTGCCACCAGCAGAGATCCGGGGGTCACTGAAGCTTTCTTT
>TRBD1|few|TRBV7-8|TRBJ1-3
CASSLGQAQRNTIYF
TGTGCCAGCAGCCTGGGACAGGCTCAGAGAAACACCATATATTTT
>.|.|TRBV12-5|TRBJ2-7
CASGLESGGLYEQYF
TGTGCTAGTGGTTTGGAATCAGGGGGGCTATATGAGCAGTACTTC
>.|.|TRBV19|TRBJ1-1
CASTIEGRTEAFF
TGTGCCAGTACCATAGAAGGGAGGACTGAAGCTTTCTTT
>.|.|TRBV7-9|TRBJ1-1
CASSLQPNTEAFF
TGTGCCAGCAGTTTACAACCTAACACTGAAGCTTTCTTT
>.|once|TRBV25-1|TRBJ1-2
CASSPSAGRGANYGYTF
TGTGCCAGCAGCCCCTCGGCAGGTAGAGGAGCCAACTATGGCTACACCTTC